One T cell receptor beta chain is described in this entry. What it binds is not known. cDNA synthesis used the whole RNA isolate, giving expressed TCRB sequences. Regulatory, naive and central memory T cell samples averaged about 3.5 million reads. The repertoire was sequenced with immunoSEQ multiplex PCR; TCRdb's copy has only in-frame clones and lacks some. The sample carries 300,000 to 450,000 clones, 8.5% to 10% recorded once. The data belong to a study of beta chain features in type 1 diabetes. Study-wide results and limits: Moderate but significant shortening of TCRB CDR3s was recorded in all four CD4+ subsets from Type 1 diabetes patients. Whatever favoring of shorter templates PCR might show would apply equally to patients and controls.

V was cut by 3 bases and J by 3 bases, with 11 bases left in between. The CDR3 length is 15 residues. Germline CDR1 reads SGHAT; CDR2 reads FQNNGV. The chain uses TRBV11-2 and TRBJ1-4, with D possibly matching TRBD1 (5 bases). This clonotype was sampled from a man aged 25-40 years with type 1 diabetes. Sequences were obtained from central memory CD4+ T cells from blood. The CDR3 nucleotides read TGTGCCAGCAGCTTCGGGGGAGCCGCTAATGAAAAACTGTTTTTT. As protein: CASSFGGAANEKLFF.